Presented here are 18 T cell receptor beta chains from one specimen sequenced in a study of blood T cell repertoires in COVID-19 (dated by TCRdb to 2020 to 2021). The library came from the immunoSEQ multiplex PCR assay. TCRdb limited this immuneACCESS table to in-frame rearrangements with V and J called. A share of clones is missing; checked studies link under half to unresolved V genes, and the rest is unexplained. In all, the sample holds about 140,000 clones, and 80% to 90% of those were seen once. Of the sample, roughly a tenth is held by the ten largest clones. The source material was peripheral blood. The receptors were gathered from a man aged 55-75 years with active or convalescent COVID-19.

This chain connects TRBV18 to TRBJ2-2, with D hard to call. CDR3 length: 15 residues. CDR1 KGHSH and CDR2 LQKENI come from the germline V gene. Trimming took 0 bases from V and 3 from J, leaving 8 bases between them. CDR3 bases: TGTGCCAGCTCACCACCTCCCCTCGACACCGGGGAGCTGTTTTTT. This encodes CASSPPPLDTGELFF.

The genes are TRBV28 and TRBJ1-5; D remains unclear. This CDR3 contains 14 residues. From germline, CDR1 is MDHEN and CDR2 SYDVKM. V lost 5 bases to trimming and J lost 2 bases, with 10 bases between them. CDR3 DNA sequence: TGTGCCAGCAGTATATCTCAGGGCAATCAGCCCCAGCATTTT. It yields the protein CASSISQGNQPQHF.

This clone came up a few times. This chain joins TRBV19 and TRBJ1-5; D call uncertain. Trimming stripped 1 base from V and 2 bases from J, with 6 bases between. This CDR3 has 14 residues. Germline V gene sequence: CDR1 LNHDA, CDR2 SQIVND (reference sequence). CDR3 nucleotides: TGTGCCAGTAGTATAGGGGCAGGCAATCAGCCCCAGCATTTT. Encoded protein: CASSIGAGNQPQHF.

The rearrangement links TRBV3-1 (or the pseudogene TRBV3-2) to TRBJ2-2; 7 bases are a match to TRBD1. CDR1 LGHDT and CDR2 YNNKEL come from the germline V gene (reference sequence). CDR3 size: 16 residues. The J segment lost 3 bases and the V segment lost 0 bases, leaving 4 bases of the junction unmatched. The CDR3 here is CASSQEGDRHTGELFF. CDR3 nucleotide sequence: TGTGCCAGCAGCCAAGAAGGGGACAGACACACCGGGGAGCTGTTTTTT.

This chain's CDR3 is CAMTASGKNNEQFF. CDR3 nucleotides: TGTGCCATGACGGCTAGCGGGAAGAACAATGAGCAGTTCTTC. The chain recombines TRBV10-3 with TRBJ2-1, with TRBD2 matching 9 bases. Trimming at V came to 9 bases and at J to 5 bases, leaving 8 bases not matched to a gene. The CDR3 loop spans 14 amino acids. The V gene's germline CDR1 is ENHRY and CDR2 SYGVKD.

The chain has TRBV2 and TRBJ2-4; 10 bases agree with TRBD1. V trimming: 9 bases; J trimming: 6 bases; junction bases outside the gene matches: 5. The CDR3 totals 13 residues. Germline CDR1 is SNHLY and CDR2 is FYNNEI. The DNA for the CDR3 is TGTGCCAGTCGACAGGGGGCGGGAAACATTCAGTACTTC. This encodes CASRQGAGNIQYF.

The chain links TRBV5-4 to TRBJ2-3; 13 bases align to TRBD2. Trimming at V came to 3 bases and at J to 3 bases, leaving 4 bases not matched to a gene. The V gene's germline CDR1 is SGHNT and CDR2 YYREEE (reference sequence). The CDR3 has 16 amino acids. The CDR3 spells CASSWPGLAGTDTQYF. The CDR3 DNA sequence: TGTGCCAGCAGCTGGCCGGGACTAGCGGGAACAGATACGCAGTATTTT.

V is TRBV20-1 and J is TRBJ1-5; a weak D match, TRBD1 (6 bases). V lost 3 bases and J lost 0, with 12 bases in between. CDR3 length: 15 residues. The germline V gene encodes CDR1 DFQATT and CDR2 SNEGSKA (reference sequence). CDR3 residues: CSASAGHYSNQPQHF. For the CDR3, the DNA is TGCAGTGCTAGTGCGGGACACTATAGCAATCAGCCCCAGCATTTT.

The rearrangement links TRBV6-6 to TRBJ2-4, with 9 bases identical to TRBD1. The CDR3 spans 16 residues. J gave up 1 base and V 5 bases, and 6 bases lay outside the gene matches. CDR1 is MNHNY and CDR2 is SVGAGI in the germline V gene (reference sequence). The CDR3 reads CASSPRTGEAKNIQYF. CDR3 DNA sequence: TGTGCCAGCAGTCCAAGGACAGGGGAGGCCAAAAACATTCAGTACTTC.

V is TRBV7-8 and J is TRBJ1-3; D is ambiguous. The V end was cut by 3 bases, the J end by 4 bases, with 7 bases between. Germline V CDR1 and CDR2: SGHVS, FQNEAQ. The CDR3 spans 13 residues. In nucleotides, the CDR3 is TGTGCCAGCAGCTTCGGTGAAGGAAACACCATATATTTT. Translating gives CASSFGEGNTIYF. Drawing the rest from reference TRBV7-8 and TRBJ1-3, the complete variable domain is GAGVSQSPRYKVAKRGQDVALRCDPISGHVSLFWYQQALGQGPEFLTYFQNEAQLDKSGLPSDRFFAERPEGSVSTLKIQRTQQEDSAVYLCASSFGEGNTIYFGEGSWLTVV.

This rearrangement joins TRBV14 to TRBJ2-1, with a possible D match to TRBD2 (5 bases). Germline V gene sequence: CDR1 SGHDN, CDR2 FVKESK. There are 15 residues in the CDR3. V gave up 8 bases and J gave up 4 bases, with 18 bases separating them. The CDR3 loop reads CASAYAAGGYNEQFF. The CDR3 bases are TGTGCCAGCGCCTACGCGGCGGGCGGTTACAATGAGCAGTTCTTC.

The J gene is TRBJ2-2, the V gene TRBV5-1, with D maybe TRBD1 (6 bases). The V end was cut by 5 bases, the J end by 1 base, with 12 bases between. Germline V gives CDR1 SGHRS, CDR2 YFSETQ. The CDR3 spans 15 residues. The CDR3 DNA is TGCGCCAGCAGACAGGGCAGCATGAACACCGGGGAGCTGTTTTTT. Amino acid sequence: CASRQGSMNTGELFF.

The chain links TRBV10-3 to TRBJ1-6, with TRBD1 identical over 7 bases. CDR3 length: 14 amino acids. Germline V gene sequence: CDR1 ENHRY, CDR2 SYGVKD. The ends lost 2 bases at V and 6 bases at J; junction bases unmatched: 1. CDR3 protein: CAISEDRANSPLHF. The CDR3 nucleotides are TGTGCCATCAGTGAGGACAGGGCTAATTCACCCCTCCACTTT.

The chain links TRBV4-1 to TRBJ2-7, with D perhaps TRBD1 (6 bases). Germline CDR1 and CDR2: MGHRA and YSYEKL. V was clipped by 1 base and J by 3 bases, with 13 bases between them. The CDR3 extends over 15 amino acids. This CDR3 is CASSQASGTNYEQYF. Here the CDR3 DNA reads TGCGCCAGCAGCCAAGCCTCCGGGACAAACTACGAGCAGTACTTC.

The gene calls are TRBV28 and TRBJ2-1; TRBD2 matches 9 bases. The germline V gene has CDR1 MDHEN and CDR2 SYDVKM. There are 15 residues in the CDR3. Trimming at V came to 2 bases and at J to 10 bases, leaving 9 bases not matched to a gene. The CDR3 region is CASSLVSSGSQEQFF. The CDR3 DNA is TGTGCCAGCAGTTTAGTGAGTAGCGGGAGTCAAGAGCAGTTCTTC.

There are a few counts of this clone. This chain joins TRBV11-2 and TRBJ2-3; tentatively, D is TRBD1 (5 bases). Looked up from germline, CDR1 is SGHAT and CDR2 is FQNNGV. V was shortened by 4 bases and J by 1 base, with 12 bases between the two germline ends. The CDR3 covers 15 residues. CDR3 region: CASSSIQARTDTQYF. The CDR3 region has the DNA TGTGCCAGCAGCTCCATACAGGCGCGCACAGATACGCAGTATTTT.

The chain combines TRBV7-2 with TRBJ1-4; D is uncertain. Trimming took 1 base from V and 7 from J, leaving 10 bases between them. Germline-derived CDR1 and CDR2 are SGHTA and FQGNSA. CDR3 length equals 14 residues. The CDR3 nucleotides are TGTGCCAGCAGCTTAGGAGGTGGGAGTGAAAAACTGTTTTTT. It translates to CASSLGGGSEKLFF.

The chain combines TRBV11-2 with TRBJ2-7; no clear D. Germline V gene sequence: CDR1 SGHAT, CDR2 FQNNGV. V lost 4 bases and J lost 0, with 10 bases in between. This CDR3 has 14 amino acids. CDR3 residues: CASSSYVGSYEQYF. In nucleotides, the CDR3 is TGTGCCAGCAGCTCCTACGTCGGCTCCTACGAGCAGTACTTC.